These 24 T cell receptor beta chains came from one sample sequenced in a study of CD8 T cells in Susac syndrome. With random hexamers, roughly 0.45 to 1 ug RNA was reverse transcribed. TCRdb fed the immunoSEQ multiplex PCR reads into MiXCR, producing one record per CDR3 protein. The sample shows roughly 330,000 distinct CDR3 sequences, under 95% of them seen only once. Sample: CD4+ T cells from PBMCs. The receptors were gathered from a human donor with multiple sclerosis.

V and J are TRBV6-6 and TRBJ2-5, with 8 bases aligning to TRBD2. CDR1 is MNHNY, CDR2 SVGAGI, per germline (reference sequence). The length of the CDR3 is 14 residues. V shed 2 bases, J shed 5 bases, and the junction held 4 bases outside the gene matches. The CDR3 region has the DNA TGTGCCAGCAGTTACGACCAGCGGGGGGAGACCCAGTACTTC. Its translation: CASSYDQRGETQYF.

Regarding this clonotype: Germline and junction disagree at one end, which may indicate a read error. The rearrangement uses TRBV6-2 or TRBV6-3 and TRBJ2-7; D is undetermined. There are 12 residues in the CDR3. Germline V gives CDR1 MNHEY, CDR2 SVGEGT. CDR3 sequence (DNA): TGTGCCAGCAGTTACGTATCGGCCGTAGTAAGCTTC. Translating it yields CASSYVSAVVSF.

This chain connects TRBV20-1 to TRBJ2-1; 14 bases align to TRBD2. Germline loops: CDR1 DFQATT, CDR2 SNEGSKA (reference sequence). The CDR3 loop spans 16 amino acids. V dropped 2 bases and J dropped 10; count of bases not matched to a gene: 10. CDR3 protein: CSARIPGLAGAGEQFF. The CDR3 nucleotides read TGCAGTGCTAGAATCCCGGGACTAGCGGGGGCGGGGGAGCAGTTCTTC.

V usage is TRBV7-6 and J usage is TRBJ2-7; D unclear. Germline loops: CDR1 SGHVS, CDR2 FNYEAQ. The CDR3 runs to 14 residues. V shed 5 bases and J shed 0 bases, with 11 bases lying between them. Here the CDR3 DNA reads TGTGCCAGCAGCCAAACGAGTTACTCCTACGAGCAGTACTTC. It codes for CASSQTSYSYEQYF. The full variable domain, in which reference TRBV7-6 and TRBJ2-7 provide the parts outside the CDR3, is GAGVSQSPRYKVTKRGQDVALRCDPISGHVSLYWYRQALGQGPEFLTYFNYEAQQDKSGLPNDRFSAERPEGSISTLTIQRTEQRDSAMYRCASSQTSYSYEQYFGPGTRLTVT.

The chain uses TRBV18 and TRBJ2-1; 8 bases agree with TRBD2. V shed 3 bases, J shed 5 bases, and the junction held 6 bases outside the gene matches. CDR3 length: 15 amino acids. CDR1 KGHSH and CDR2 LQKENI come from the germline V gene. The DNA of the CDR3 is TGTGCCAGCTCACCCCGGGGGGGCCTAAACAATGAGCAGTTCTTC. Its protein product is CASSPRGGLNNEQFF.

The CDR3 is CASSFTGSLNTIYF. CDR3 nucleotides: TGTGCCAGCAGCTTCACAGGGTCCTTGAACACCATATATTTT. V and J are TRBV7-2 and TRBJ1-3, with a possible D match to TRBD1 (6 bases). V gave up 3 bases and J gave up 7 bases, with 13 bases separating them. Germline V lookup: CDR1 SGHTA, CDR2 FQGNSA. The length of the CDR3 is 14 residues.

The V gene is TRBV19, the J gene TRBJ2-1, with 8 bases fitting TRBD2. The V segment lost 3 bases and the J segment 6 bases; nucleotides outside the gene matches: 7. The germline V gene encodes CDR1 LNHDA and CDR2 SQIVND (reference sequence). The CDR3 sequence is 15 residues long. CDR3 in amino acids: CASSITGGGPNEQFF. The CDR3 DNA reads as TGTGCCAGTAGTATCACGGGGGGGGGTCCCAATGAGCAGTTCTTC. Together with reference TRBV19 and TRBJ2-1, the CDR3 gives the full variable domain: DGGITQSPKYLFRKEGQNVTLSCEQNLNHDAMYWYRQDPGQGLRLIYYSQIVNDFQKGDIAEGYSVSREKKESFPLTVTSAQKNPTAFYLCASSITGGGPNEQFFGPGTRLTVL.

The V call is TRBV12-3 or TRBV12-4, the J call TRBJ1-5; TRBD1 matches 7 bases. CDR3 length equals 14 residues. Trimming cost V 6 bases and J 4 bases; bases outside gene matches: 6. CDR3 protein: CASRHDRANQPQHF. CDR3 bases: TGTGCCAGCAGGCATGACAGGGCAAATCAGCCCCAGCATTTT.

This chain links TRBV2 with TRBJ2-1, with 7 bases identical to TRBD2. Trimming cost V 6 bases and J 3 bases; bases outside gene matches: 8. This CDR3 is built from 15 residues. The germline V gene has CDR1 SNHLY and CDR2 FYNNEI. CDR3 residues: CASSESSGRYNEQFF. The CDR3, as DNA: TGTGCCAGCAGCGAATCTAGCGGTCGCTACAATGAGCAGTTCTTC.

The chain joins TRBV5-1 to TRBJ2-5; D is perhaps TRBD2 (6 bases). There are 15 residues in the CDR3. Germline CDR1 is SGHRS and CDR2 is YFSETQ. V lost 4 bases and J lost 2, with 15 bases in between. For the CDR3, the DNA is TGCGCCAGCAGCAGGGCTCTAGCGAGTCAAGAGACCCAGTACTTC. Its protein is CASSRALASQETQYF.

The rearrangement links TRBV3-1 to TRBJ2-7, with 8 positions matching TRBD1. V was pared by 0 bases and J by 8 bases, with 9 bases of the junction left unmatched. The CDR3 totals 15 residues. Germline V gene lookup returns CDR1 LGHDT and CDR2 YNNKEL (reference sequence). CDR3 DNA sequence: TGTGCCAGCAGCCAAGACGCGAGGACAGGGTCCCAGCAGTACTTC. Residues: CASSQDARTGSQQYF.

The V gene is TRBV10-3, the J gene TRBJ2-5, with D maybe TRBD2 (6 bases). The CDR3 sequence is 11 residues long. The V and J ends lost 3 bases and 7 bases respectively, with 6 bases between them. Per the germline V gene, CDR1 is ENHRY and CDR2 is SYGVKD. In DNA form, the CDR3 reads TGTGCCATCAGTGACGGGGGGACCCAGTACTTC. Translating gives CAISDGGTQYF.

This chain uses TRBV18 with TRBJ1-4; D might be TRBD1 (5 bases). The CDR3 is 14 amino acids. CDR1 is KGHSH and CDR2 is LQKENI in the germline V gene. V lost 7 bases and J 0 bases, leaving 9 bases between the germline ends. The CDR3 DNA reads TGTGCCAGCTGGGACGGAACAACTAATGAAAAACTGTTTTTT. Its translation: CASWDGTTNEKLFF.

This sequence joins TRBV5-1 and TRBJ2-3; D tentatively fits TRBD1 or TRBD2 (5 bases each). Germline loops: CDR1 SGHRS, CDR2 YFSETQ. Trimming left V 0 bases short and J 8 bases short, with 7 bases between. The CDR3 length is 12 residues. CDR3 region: CASSLEGSTQYF. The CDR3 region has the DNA TGCGCCAGCAGCTTGGAGGGGAGTACGCAGTATTTT.

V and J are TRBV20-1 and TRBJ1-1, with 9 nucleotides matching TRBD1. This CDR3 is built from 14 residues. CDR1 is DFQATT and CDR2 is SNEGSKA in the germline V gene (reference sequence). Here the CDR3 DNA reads TGCAGCCCAAACGACAGGGGGAAGAACACTGAAGCTTTCTTT. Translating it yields CSPNDRGKNTEAFF.

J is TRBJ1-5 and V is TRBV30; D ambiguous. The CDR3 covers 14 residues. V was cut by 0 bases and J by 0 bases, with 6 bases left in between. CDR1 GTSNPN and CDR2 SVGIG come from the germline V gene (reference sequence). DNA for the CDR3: TGTGCCTGGAGTGTCTCGGTTAGCAATCAGCCCCAGCATTTT. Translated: CAWSVSVSNQPQHF. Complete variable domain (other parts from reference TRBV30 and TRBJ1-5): SQTIHQWPATLVQPVGSPLSLECTVEGTSNPNLYWYRQAAGRGLQLLFYSVGIGQISSEVPQNLSASRPQDRQFILSSKKLLLSDSGFYLCAWSVSVSNQPQHFGDGTRLSIL.

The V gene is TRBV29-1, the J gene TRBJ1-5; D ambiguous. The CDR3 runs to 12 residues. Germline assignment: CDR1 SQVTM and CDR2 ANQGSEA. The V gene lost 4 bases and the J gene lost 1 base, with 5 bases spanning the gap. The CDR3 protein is CSVGESNQPQHF. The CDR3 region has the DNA TGCAGCGTTGGGGAAAGCAATCAGCCCCAGCATTTT.

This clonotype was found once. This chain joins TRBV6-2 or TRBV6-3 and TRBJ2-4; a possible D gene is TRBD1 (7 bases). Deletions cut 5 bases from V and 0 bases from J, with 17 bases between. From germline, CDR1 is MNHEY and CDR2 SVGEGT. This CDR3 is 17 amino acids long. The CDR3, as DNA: TGTGCCAGCAGTGGGCGGGACAGTCAATTAGCCAAAAACATTCAGTACTTC. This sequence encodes CASSGRDSQLAKNIQYF.

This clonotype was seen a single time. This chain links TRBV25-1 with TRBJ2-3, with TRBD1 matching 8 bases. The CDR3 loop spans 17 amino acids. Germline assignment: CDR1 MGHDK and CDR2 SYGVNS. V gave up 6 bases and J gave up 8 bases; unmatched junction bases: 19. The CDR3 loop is CASSSATSQGASGTQYF. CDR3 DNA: TGTGCCAGCAGCTCGGCGACGAGTCAGGGGGCGTCTGGTACGCAGTATTTT.

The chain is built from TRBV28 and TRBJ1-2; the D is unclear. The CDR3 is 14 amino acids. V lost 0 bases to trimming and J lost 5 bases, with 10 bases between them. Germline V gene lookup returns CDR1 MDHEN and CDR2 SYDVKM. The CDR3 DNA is TGTGCCAGCAGTTTATGGGGCAGGCCTTATGGCTACACCTTC. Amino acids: CASSLWGRPYGYTF.

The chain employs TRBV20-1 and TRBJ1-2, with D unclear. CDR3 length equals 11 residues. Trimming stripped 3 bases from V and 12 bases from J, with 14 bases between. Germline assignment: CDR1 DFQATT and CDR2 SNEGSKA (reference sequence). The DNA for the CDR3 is TGCAGTGCTAGGCTGTGGGAGGTGAACACCTTC. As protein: CSARLWEVNTF.

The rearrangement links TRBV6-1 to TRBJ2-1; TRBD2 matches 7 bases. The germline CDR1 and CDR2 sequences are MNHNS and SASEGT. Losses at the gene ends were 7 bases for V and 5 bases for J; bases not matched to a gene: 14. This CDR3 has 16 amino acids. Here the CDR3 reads CASTKEGLAVNNEQFF. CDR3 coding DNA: TGTGCCAGCACTAAGGAGGGGCTAGCGGTCAACAATGAGCAGTTCTTC.

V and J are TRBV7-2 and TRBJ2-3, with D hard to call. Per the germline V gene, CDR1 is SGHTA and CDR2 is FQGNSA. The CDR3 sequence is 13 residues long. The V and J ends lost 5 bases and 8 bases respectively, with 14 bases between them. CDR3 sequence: CASSLRAVGTQYF. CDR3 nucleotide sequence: TGTGCCAGCAGCCTCCGTGCGGTGGGTACGCAGTATTTT.

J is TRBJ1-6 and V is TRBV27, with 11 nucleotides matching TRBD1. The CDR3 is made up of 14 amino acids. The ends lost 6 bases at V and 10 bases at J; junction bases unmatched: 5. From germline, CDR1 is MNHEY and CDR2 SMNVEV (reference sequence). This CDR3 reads CASRGQGGKSPLHF. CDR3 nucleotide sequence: TGTGCCAGCAGGGGACAGGGGGGTAAATCACCCCTCCACTTT.